Sequencing of this T cell receptor beta chain was carried out in a study of T cells expressing NK-cell markers. Study information: Sorted CD3+CD56+NKG2C+, CD3+CD56+NKG2C- and CD3+CD56-NKG2C+ T cells supplied TCR beta repertoires. The study sequenced eight donors, seven HCMV-seropositive and one seronegative. Whole-study findings and limits: It is unclear if expanded NKG2C-expressing clones target HCMV antigens. These clonotypes also led the CD3+CD56-NKG2C+ fraction in a handful of donors.

The CDR3 is 14 amino acids. CDR1 SGHRS and CDR2 YFSETQ come from the germline V gene. As to this clonotype: What it binds is not known.

TCRdb reworked the 5' RACE reads into one entry per CDR3 protein, no DNA. Reported are roughly 390,000 distinct CDR3 sequences; the ten largest clones contain roughly 5.2%. The V gene is TRBV5-1, the J gene TRBJ1-4. Material: blood T cells: a sorted CD56 or NKG2C T cell subset, CD4+ or CD8+ T cells, or bulk PBMC T cells (not recorded which). The receptor's source is a man between 18 and 69 years old in good health. CDR3 protein: CASSPGPRDEKLFF.